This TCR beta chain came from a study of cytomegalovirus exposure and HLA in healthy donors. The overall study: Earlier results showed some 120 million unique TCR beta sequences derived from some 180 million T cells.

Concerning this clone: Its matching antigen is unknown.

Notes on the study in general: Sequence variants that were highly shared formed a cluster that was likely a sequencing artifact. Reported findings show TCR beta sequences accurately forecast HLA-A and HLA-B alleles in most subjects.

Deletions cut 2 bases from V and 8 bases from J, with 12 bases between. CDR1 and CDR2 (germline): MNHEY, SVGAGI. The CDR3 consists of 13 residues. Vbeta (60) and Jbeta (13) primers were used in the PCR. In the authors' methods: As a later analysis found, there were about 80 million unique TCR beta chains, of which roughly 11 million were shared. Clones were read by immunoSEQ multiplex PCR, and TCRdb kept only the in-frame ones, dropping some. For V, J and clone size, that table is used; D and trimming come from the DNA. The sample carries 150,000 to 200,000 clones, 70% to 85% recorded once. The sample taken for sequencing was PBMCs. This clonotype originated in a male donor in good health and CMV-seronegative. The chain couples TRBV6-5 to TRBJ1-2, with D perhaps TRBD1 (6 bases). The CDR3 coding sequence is TGTGCCAGCAGTTACACAGGGCCTCGCGGCTACACCTTC. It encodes CASSYTGPRGYTF.